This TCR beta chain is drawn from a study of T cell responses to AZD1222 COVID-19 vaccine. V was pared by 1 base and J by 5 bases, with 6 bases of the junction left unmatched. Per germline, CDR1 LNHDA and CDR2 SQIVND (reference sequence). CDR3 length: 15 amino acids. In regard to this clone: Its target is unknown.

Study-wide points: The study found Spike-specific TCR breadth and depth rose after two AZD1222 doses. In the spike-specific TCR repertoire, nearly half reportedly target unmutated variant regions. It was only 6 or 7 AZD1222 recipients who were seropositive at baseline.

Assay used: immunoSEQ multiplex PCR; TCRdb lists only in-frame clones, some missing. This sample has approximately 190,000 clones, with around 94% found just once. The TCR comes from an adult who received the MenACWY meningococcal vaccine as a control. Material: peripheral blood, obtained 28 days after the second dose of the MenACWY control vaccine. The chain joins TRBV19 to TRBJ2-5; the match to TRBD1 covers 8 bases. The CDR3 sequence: CASSIGTGGRETQYF. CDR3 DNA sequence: TGTGCCAGTAGTATAGGCACAGGGGGGCGGGAGACCCAGTACTTC.